Here is one TCR beta chain with its context. Its target is not known. This sample is part of a study of T cell responses to AZD1222 COVID-19 vaccine. Study-wide findings and caveats: The donors showed a predominance of white British ancestry and of females, with possible underestimation of clonal diversity. Baseline seropositivity characterized only a handful of AZD1222 recipients. Receipt of two AZD1222 doses was followed by a rise in Spike-specific TCR breadth and depth.

Sequencing used immunoSEQ multiplex PCR; TCRdb keeps in-frame clones, though not all of them. The table records 57,000 or so clones, more than 70% of them present only once. The CDR3 runs 18 residues. Germline V CDR1 and CDR2: SGHDN, FVKESK. V shed 0 bases, J shed 4 bases, and the junction held 9 bases outside the gene matches. Sequencing was performed on peripheral blood, taken on day 0 of AZD1222 vaccination. The TCR originated in an adult in good health. This rearrangement joins TRBV14 to TRBJ2-2, with TRBD1 matching over 9 bases. Written as DNA, the CDR3 is TGTGCCAGCAGCCAAGATACGTGGGGGACAGGGTTCACCGGGGAGCTGTTTTTT. This codes for CASSQDTWGTGFTGELFF.